These 25 T cell receptor beta chains originate from one sample sequenced in a study of blood T cell repertoires in COVID-19. Clones were sequenced by immunoSEQ multiplex PCR, and TCRdb holds only the in-frame ones, with some missing. The profile shows 55,000 to 60,000 clones, roughly 84% of them singletons. Material for sequencing was peripheral blood. The receptor source for this set is an older man with active COVID-19.

This chain connects TRBV7-2 to TRBJ1-3, with unresolved D. This CDR3 has 15 residues. Trimming shortened V by 5 bases and J by 0 bases, and 11 bases separated the two germline ends. Germline V CDR1 and CDR2: SGHTA, FQGNSA. The CDR3 spells CASSLQATSGNTIYF. In nucleotides, the CDR3 is TGTGCCAGCAGCCTGCAGGCGACCTCTGGAAACACCATATATTTT.

The chain employs TRBV4-2 and TRBJ2-3; 10 nucleotides line up with TRBD2. J was trimmed by 4 bases and V by 0 bases; bases with no gene match: 7. CDR1 and CDR2 from the germline V gene are LGHNA and YNFKEQ. The CDR3 is 17 residues long. CDR3 region: CASSQDASGRDSDTQYF. The DNA of the CDR3 is TGTGCCAGCAGCCAAGACGCTAGCGGGAGAGACTCAGATACGCAGTATTTT.

The chain combines TRBV5-1 with TRBJ2-4, with D perhaps matching TRBD1 (5 bases). The V gene's germline CDR1 is SGHRS and CDR2 YFSETQ. The CDR3 runs to 13 residues. Trimming shortened V by 0 bases and J by 8 bases, and 9 bases separated the two germline ends. For the CDR3, the DNA is TGCGCCAGCAGCTTGGAGCAGGGCCACATTCAGTACTTC. Translation: CASSLEQGHIQYF. Full variable domain (rest looked up from reference TRBV5-1 and TRBJ2-4): KAGVTQTPRYLIKTRGQQVTLSCSPISGHRSVSWYQQTPGQGLQFLFEYFSETQRNKGNFPGRFSGRQFSNSRSEMNVSTLELGDSALYLCASSLEQGHIQYFGAGTRLSVL.

Turning to this clone: This same CDR3 is encoded by further DNA sequences in the sample. The chain recombines TRBV6-2 or TRBV6-3 with TRBJ1-2; TRBD1 matches 7 bases. Germline CDR1 is MNHEY and CDR2 is SVGEGT. The CDR3 has 14 residues. Losses at the gene ends were 5 bases for V and 4 bases for J; bases not matched to a gene: 7. This CDR3 reads CASSPGTVVYGYTF. The CDR3 DNA reads as TGTGCCAGCAGTCCCGGGACAGTTGTCTATGGCTACACCTTC.

The chain joins TRBV7-2 to TRBJ2-3; D may be TRBD2 (5 bases). V was cut by 0 bases and J by 7 bases, with 8 bases left in between. Germline CDR1 is SGHTA and CDR2 is FQGNSA. The CDR3 is 13 amino acids. CDR3 sequence (DNA): TGTGCCAGCAGCTTAGCGAGGGCCAATACGCAGTATTTT. It encodes CASSLARANTQYF. Together with reference TRBV7-2 and TRBJ2-3, the CDR3 gives the full variable domain: GAGVSQSPSNKVTEKGKDVELRCDPISGHTALYWYRQSLGQGLEFLIYFQGNSAPDKSGLPSDRFSAERTGGSVSTLTIQRTQQEDSAVYLCASSLARANTQYFGPGTRLTVL.

This clone has just a few counts. This chain connects TRBV24-1 to TRBJ2-3; 12 positions match TRBD2. This CDR3 is 15 amino acids long. Germline-derived CDR1 and CDR2 are KGHDR and SFDVKD. V shed 2 bases and J 9 bases; nucleotides not matched to a gene: 5. The CDR3, as DNA: TGTGCCACCAGTGATTCTAGCGGGAGGGGGCGCACGCAGTATTTT. Protein: CATSDSSGRGRTQYF.

This rearrangement joins TRBV20-1 to TRBJ2-1; D is uncertain. CDR3 length: 15 amino acids. Germline values: CDR1 DFQATT, CDR2 SNEGSKA (reference sequence). The V and J ends lost 3 bases and 0 bases respectively, with 12 bases between them. DNA of the CDR3: TGCAGTGCTAGTCGGCGACGGAGCTCCTACAATGAGCAGTTCTTC. Translation: CSASRRRSSYNEQFF.

The rearrangement links TRBV18 to TRBJ2-3, with TRBD2 matching 15 bases. From germline, CDR1 is KGHSH and CDR2 LQKENI. V lost 3 bases, J lost 4 bases, and 5 bases stayed unmatched. The CDR3 loop spans 17 amino acids. The CDR3 region is CASSPPGLAGGADTQYF. CDR3 sequence (DNA): TGTGCCAGCTCACCTCCTGGACTAGCGGGAGGGGCAGATACGCAGTATTTT.

The chain joins TRBV7-7 to TRBJ2-2; D perhaps matches TRBD1 (6 bases). Germline-derived CDR1 and CDR2 are SSHAT and FNYEAQ (reference sequence). Trimming stripped 3 bases from V and 5 bases from J, with 10 bases between. This CDR3 has 14 amino acids. CDR3 nucleotide sequence: TGTGCCAGCAGCTTCGACAGGCGAACCGGGGAGCTGTTTTTT. Encoded protein: CASSFDRRTGELFF.

The chain recombines TRBV12-3 or TRBV12-4 with TRBJ2-5; D remains ambiguous. Between the trimmed V and J ends, which lost 7 bases and 4 bases, there was a span of 7 bases. This CDR3 is 11 amino acids long. The CDR3 protein is CASTARETQYF. CDR3 bases: TGTGCCAGCACCGCGCGAGAGACCCAGTACTTC.

This clone was seen only a few times. This rearrangement joins TRBV10-3 to TRBJ2-5; D possibly corresponds to TRBD1 (6 bases). Germline values: CDR1 ENHRY, CDR2 SYGVKD. The CDR3 contains 13 residues. V was trimmed by 11 bases and J by 2 bases, leaving 15 bases between them. As DNA, the CDR3 is TGTGCCGCCGCTCGGGACACACAAGAGACCCAGTACTTC. Translation gives CAAARDTQETQYF.

This clone was picked up one time. This chain joins TRBV30 and TRBJ1-2; TRBD1 might be the D (5 bases). V dropped 4 bases and J dropped 2 bases, with 14 bases sitting between them. The CDR3 runs to 14 residues. Germline V gives CDR1 GTSNPN, CDR2 SVGIG (reference sequence). The CDR3 region has the DNA TGTGCCTGGAAATTAGGGTCAGGGAACTATGGCTACACCTTC. Amino acids: CAWKLGSGNYGYTF.

This chain uses TRBV9 with TRBJ2-3; 7 positions agree with TRBD2. Germline trimming cut 3 bases from V and 5 bases from J; bases unmatched to any gene: 6. The CDR3 runs 14 residues. Germline V lookup: CDR1 SGDLS, CDR2 YYNGEE. The CDR3 sequence: CASSAEGRVDTQYF. DNA for the CDR3: TGTGCCAGCAGCGCCGAGGGGAGGGTAGATACGCAGTATTTT.

The gene calls are TRBV24-1 and TRBJ1-6; tentative D call: TRBD1 (5 bases). The CDR3 is 13 residues long. Germline V gene lookup returns CDR1 KGHDR and CDR2 SFDVKD. V lost 9 bases to trimming and J lost 8 bases, with 13 bases between them. The CDR3 DNA sequence: TGTGCCACCGAGGCCAGGGATCATTCACCCCTCCACTTT. Protein: CATEARDHSPLHF.

This rearrangement joins TRBV2 to TRBJ1-1; D remains ambiguous. The CDR3 sequence is 12 residues long. Germline V gives CDR1 SNHLY, CDR2 FYNNEI. V was shortened by 5 bases and J by 1 base, with 5 bases between the two germline ends. The CDR3 loop is CASSLQNTEAFF. The CDR3 bases are TGTGCCAGCAGTTTACAGAACACTGAAGCTTTCTTT.

This clone occurred once. The CDR3 loop reads CASSPQNTGELFF. DNA for the CDR3: TGTGCCAGCAGCCCCCAAAACACCGGGGAGCTGTTTTTT. The chain recombines TRBV7-2 with TRBJ2-2; D gene unclear. CDR1 and CDR2 (germline): SGHTA, FQGNSA. Trimming took off 5 bases at V and 2 bases at J, with 6 bases between the two ends. The CDR3 covers 13 residues. Based on the CDR3 plus reference TRBV7-2 and TRBJ2-2, the full variable domain is GAGVSQSPSNKVTEKGKDVELRCDPISGHTALYWYRQSLGQGLEFLIYFQGNSAPDKSGLPSDRFSAERTGGSVSTLTIQRTQQEDSAVYLCASSPQNTGELFFGEGSRLTVL.

The V call is TRBV9, the J call TRBJ2-3; 8 nucleotides match TRBD2. V trimming: 4 bases; J trimming: 3 bases; junction bases outside the gene matches: 7. This CDR3 region has 15 residues. CDR1 and CDR2 (germline): SGDLS, YYNGEE. The CDR3 loop reads CASSPAGGGTDTQYF. The CDR3 DNA reads as TGTGCCAGCAGCCCTGCGGGGGGTGGGACAGATACGCAGTATTTT. The variable domain in full, completed from reference TRBV9 and TRBJ2-3, reads DSGVTQTPKHLITATGQRVTLRCSPRSGDLSVYWYQQSLDQGLQFLIQYYNGEERAKGNILERFSAQQFPDLHSELNLSSLELGDSALYFCASSPAGGGTDTQYFGPGTRLTVL.

This sequence joins TRBV30 and TRBJ2-5; 11 nucleotides line up with TRBD1. V dropped 0 bases and J dropped 5; count of bases not matched to a gene: 8. CDR1 and CDR2 from the germline V gene are GTSNPN and SVGIG (reference sequence). CDR3 length: 16 amino acids. CDR3 nucleotide sequence: TGTGCCTGGAGTGTACCGAGGACAGGGGGCAGGGAGACCCAGTACTTC. It is translated as CAWSVPRTGGRETQYF.

The chain is built from TRBV10-1 and TRBJ2-5; D perhaps matches TRBD2 (6 bases). Germline V gives CDR1 WNHNN, CDR2 SYGVQD (reference sequence). The germline V and J ends were trimmed by 9 bases and 0 bases, with 20 bases remaining between them. This CDR3 is built from 16 residues. The CDR3 DNA reads TGCGCCAGAACGCGTCTTCTAGCGCACCACCAAGAGACCCAGTACTTC. It yields the protein CARTRLLAHHQETQYF.

This clone was seen more than once but under ten times. The J gene is TRBJ2-1, the V gene TRBV2, with D tentatively TRBD2 (6 bases). Trimming took off 6 bases at V and 0 bases at J, with 15 bases between the two ends. CDR1 is SNHLY, CDR2 FYNNEI, per germline. This CDR3 has 16 amino acids. CDR3 DNA sequence: TGTGCCAGCAGGATTCGGGACTTGAGCTCCTACAATGAGCAGTTCTTC. It specifies CASRIRDLSSYNEQFF.

This rearrangement joins TRBV5-1 to TRBJ2-2; D is possibly TRBD1 (6 bases). The CDR3 runs to 16 residues. The germline V and J ends were trimmed by 4 bases and 6 bases, with 19 bases remaining between them. In germline, CDR1 is SGHRS, CDR2 YFSETQ. DNA for the CDR3: TGCGCCAGCAGCCCGTGGACCAGGGGACGCCCCGGGGAGCTGTTTTTT. As protein: CASSPWTRGRPGELFF. The full variable domain, completed using reference TRBV5-1 and TRBJ2-2, is KAGVTQTPRYLIKTRGQQVTLSCSPISGHRSVSWYQQTPGQGLQFLFEYFSETQRNKGNFPGRFSGRQFSNSRSEMNVSTLELGDSALYLCASSPWTRGRPGELFFGEGSRLTVL.

The chain is built from TRBV9 and TRBJ2-3; 7 bases are shared with TRBD2. Trimming took 4 bases from V and 6 from J; bases not matched to a gene: 8. The CDR3 is 14 residues long. The germline gives CDR1 SGDLS, CDR2 YYNGEE. The CDR3 here is CASSRRAGDDTQYF. CDR3 sequence (DNA): TGTGCCAGCAGCCGAAGGGCGGGAGACGATACGCAGTATTTT.

The rearrangement uses TRBV7-3 and TRBJ2-1; TRBD2 might be the D (6 bases). The CDR3 loop spans 20 amino acids. Germline lookup yields CDR1 SGHTA and CDR2 FQGTGA. The ends were cut back, 1 base at V and 1 base at J, with 23 bases in the middle. The CDR3 DNA reads as TGTGCCAGCAGCTTAAGAACCCTCCGGAGGGCCGAGTTTTCCTACAATGAGCAGTTCTTC. Translating it yields CASSLRTLRRAEFSYNEQFF.

V gene TRBV5-6 combines with J gene TRBJ2-7, with 9 bases identical to TRBD2. Germline values: CDR1 SGHDT, CDR2 YYEEEE. This CDR3 is 15 amino acids long. Unmatched junction bases numbered 6, after V lost 4 bases and J lost 1 base. In DNA, the CDR3 is TGTGCCAGCAGCCGGACTAGCGCGGAATCCTACGAGCAGTACTTC. Translated, it gives CASSRTSAESYEQYF.

This chain uses TRBV9 with TRBJ2-2; D gene ambiguous. The CDR3 consists of 16 residues. The ends were cut back, 4 bases at V and 3 bases at J, with 16 bases in the middle. CDR1 is SGDLS, CDR2 YYNGEE, per germline. CDR3 nucleotide sequence: TGTGCCAGCAGCCCCCGAGCCTCTGAATACACCGGGGAGCTGTTTTTT. It translates to CASSPRASEYTGELFF.